The 28 T cell receptor beta chains given below trace back to one sample, sequenced in a study of CD8 T cells in ankylosing spondylitis. Antigens for these TCRs are unknown. TCRdb re-called the 5' RACE reads through MiXCR, storing one row per CDR3 protein. The table includes 750,000 to 850,000 distinct CDR3 sequences, roughly 12% detected once. Findings of the study overall: What appeared characteristic of ankylosing spondylitis blood was a TCR beta motif of under 10 highly homologous variants.

Sequencing used blood, either unsorted or a sorted T cell fraction (not recorded which). These receptors were collected from a male donor with ankylosing spondylitis.

In this sample, this clonotype turned up a few times. V is TRBV27 and J is TRBJ2-3, with a weak D call TRBD2 (5 bases). V lost 5 bases and J lost 4, with 19 bases in between. The germline gives CDR1 MNHEY, CDR2 SMNVEV (reference sequence). The CDR3 has 16 residues. The CDR3 coding sequence is TGTGCCAGCAGTCCACGGACTGGGGTATTCCCAGATACGCAGTATTTT. Amino acid sequence: CASSPRTGVFPDTQYF.

This clonotype was observed a handful of times. This sequence joins TRBV12-3 or TRBV12-4 and TRBJ1-6; TRBD1 agrees at 7 bases. V lost 5 bases, J lost 7 bases, and 8 bases stayed unmatched. The CDR3 is made up of 15 amino acids. CDR3 in amino acids: CASSQGERENSPLHF. The DNA of the CDR3 is TGTGCCAGCAGTCAGGGGGAAAGGGAAAATTCACCCCTCCACTTT.

This clonotype occurred a few times. V is TRBV5-1 and J is TRBJ1-2; TRBD1 aligns across 8 bases. Germline-derived CDR1 and CDR2 are SGHRS and YFSETQ. The trim removed 0 bases at V and 8 bases at J, leaving 9 bases unmatched. This CDR3 comprises 15 residues. CDR3 in amino acids: CASSLALQGAKGYTF. The CDR3 DNA is TGCGCCAGCAGCTTGGCCCTGCAGGGGGCGAAGGGCTACACCTTC.

The CDR3 DNA sequence: TGCAGTGCCGCCCCATGGGACAGGACAACTAATGAAAAACTGTTTTTT. It translates to CSAAPWDRTTNEKLFF. The chain recombines TRBV20-1 with TRBJ1-4, with 8 bases lining up with TRBD1. Trimming cost V 6 bases and J 0 bases; bases outside gene matches: 9. The CDR3 is 16 residues long. Germline V CDR1 and CDR2: DFQATT, SNEGSKA (reference sequence).

This clonotype showed up just a few times. The chain combines TRBV5-1 with TRBJ2-3; TRBD2 might be the D (7 bases). The V end was cut by 3 bases, the J end by 8 bases, with 13 bases between. The CDR3 length is 13 residues. Germline V gene lookup returns CDR1 SGHRS and CDR2 YFSETQ. CDR3 residues: CASSSNREGTQYF. The CDR3 DNA reads as TGCGCCAGCAGCTCTAACAGGGAGGGTACGCAGTATTTT.

This chain connects TRBV20-1 to TRBJ1-1; D ambiguous. Trimming removed 6 bases at V and 1 base at J, with 18 bases between. Germline assignment: CDR1 DFQATT and CDR2 SNEGSKA (reference sequence). The CDR3 covers 15 residues. The CDR3 DNA sequence: TGCAGTGCCTTCACGCCAGTCATTGGGAACACTGAAGCTTTCTTT. Its protein is CSAFTPVIGNTEAFF.

This rearrangement joins TRBV20-1 to TRBJ1-2; 7 nucleotides line up with TRBD1. This CDR3 is 13 amino acids long. Germline V CDR1 and CDR2: DFQATT, SNEGSKA (reference sequence). V shed 1 base and J 5 bases; nucleotides not matched to a gene: 4. CDR3 region: CSARVGDSYGYTF. CDR3 nucleotides: TGCAGTGCTAGAGTTGGGGACAGTTATGGCTACACCTTC.

This clonotype showed up many times. This chain links TRBV5-5 with TRBJ2-5; D ambiguous. From germline, CDR1 is SGHKS and CDR2 YYEKEE (reference sequence). The CDR3 length is 15 residues. V was pared by 5 bases and J by 1 base, with 15 bases between. The CDR3 DNA reads TGTGCCAGCAGATTTGACCCGACGATCCAAGAGACCCAGTACTTC. Amino acids: CASRFDPTIQETQYF.

This clonotype was seen only a few times. The genes are TRBV28 and TRBJ1-5; D possibly corresponds to TRBD1 (6 bases). Germline values: CDR1 MDHEN, CDR2 SYDVKM. The CDR3 covers 13 residues. V dropped 4 bases and J dropped 7 bases, with 11 bases sitting between them. The CDR3 loop reads CASSWGATQPQHF. The DNA of the CDR3 is TGTGCCAGCAGTTGGGGGGCTACCCAGCCCCAGCATTTT.

This clonotype was found a few times. The chain combines TRBV7-2 with TRBJ2-1; 7 bases agree with TRBD2. J lost 4 bases, V lost 1 base, and 7 bases had no gene match. Germline CDR1 is SGHTA and CDR2 is FQGNSA. This CDR3 spans 16 amino acids. The CDR3 DNA follows: TGTGCCAGCAGCTTAGGGATAGCGGGCCTTTACAATGAGCAGTTCTTC. Its protein is CASSLGIAGLYNEQFF.

V is TRBV5-1 and J is TRBJ1-2, with 9 positions matching TRBD1. After removal of 0 bases from V and 0 bases from J, the junction contained 3 bases not matched to a gene. There are 16 residues in the CDR3. Germline V gene data show CDR1 as SGHRS and CDR2 as YFSETQ. CDR3 in amino acids: CASSLARTGANYGYTF. The CDR3 DNA reads TGCGCCAGCAGCTTGGCCCGGACAGGGGCTAACTATGGCTACACCTTC.

This clonotype was counted ten times or more. The chain links TRBV20-1 to TRBJ2-5; 13 bases match TRBD2. Trimming took 5 bases from V and 1 from J; bases not matched to a gene: 4. CDR1 and CDR2 from the germline V gene are DFQATT and SNEGSKA (reference sequence). This CDR3 has 15 residues. Here the CDR3 reads CSAGGLAGTQETQYF. CDR3 bases: TGCAGTGCTGGGGGACTAGCGGGGACCCAAGAGACCCAGTACTTC.

The rearrangement joins TRBV18 to TRBJ1-5; D is unclear. This CDR3 is built from 16 residues. CDR1 and CDR2 (germline): KGHSH, LQKENI. Trimming took off 3 bases at V and 1 base at J, with 13 bases between the two ends. CDR3 sequence (DNA): TGTGCCAGCTCACCCCCGGGAGCGGGGAGCAATCAGCCCCAGCATTTT. Translating gives CASSPPGAGSNQPQHF.

This rearrangement joins TRBV20-1 to TRBJ1-6; the D gene is possibly TRBD1 (5 bases). This CDR3 contains 16 residues. CDR1 and CDR2 from the germline V gene are DFQATT and SNEGSKA (reference sequence). Trimming cost V 3 bases and J 15 bases, with 27 bases left between them. The CDR3 reads CSARLTGTRSYGVLHF. In DNA form, the CDR3 reads TGCAGTGCTAGGTTAACCGGGACCAGAAGCTACGGGGTCCTCCACTTT.

This clonotype was recorded a few times. The chain uses TRBV5-1 and TRBJ2-6; TRBD1 matches at 7 bases. Germline-derived CDR1 and CDR2 are SGHRS and YFSETQ. The CDR3 totals 17 residues. V shed 4 bases, J shed 2 bases, and the junction held 9 bases outside the gene matches. CDR3 in amino acids: CASSTDPTGAGANVLTF. CDR3 nucleotide sequence: TGCGCCAGCAGCACAGACCCCACAGGGGCTGGGGCCAACGTCCTGACTTTC.

The chain combines TRBV20-1 with TRBJ2-2; D is possibly TRBD2 (6 bases). Trimming took off 4 bases at V and 4 bases at J, with 16 bases between the two ends. This CDR3 spans 15 amino acids. The germline V gene has CDR1 DFQATT and CDR2 SNEGSKA (reference sequence). CDR3 nucleotides: TGCAGTGCTATTGGAGGGACGGGTCTCACCGGGGAGCTGTTTTTT. This translates into CSAIGGTGLTGELFF.

This clonotype was seen repeatedly, ten times or more. V and J are TRBV20-1 and TRBJ2-1; a weak D match, TRBD1 (6 bases). This CDR3 is 12 amino acids long. V dropped 2 bases and J dropped 5 bases, with 7 bases sitting between them. The germline V gene has CDR1 DFQATT and CDR2 SNEGSKA (reference sequence). CDR3 in amino acids: CSARTGNNEQFF. Here the CDR3 DNA reads TGCAGTGCTAGAACAGGGAACAATGAGCAGTTCTTC.

This clonotype was detected a few times. J is TRBJ2-7 and V is TRBV7-2, with a weak D call TRBD1 (5 bases). The CDR3 totals 15 residues. The V end was cut by 3 bases, the J end by 1 base, with 13 bases between. Germline CDR1 is SGHTA and CDR2 is FQGNSA. CDR3 loop: CASSFKQEPSYEQYF. In DNA form, the CDR3 reads TGTGCCAGCAGCTTTAAACAGGAACCTTCCTACGAGCAGTACTTC.

The chain carries TRBV5-4 and TRBJ2-3; TRBD2 might be the D (6 bases). Germline assignment: CDR1 SGHNT and CDR2 YYREEE (reference sequence). The V end lost 0 bases, the J end lost 4 bases, and 12 bases lay between the germline ends. CDR3 length: 15 residues. Here the CDR3 DNA reads TGTGCCAGCAGCTTGGGGGGAGTAGCGGCAGATACGCAGTATTTT. Its translation: CASSLGGVAADTQYF.

The chain couples TRBV21-1 to TRBJ2-5; the table's TRBD2 call for D was not verified on the DNA. TRBV21-1 is designated a pseudogene. The CDR3 sequence is 17 residues long. The CDR3 nucleotides read TGTGCCAGCAGCAAAGACGGTGGACGGCCTACCGAAGAGACCCAGTACTTC. It translates to CASSKDGGRPTEETQYF.

This clonotype was seen a few times. J is TRBJ1-5 and V is TRBV15, with a tentative D call TRBD1 (5 bases). This CDR3 is built from 15 residues. Deletions cut 4 bases from V and 0 bases from J, with 10 bases between. Germline assignment: CDR1 LNHNV and CDR2 YYDKDF (reference sequence). The CDR3 loop is CATSNGGGSNQPQHF. Written as DNA, the CDR3 is TGTGCCACCAGCAACGGTGGGGGTAGCAATCAGCCCCAGCATTTT. The variable domain in full, with the rest retrieved from reference TRBV15 and TRBJ1-5, is DAMVIQNPRYQVTQFGKPVTLSCSQTLNHNVMYWYQQKSSQAPKLLFHYYDKDFNNEADTPDNFQSRRPNTSFCFLDIRSPGLGDTAMYLCATSNGGGSNQPQHFGDGTRLSIL.

This clonotype was counted only a few times. This rearrangement joins TRBV4-3 to TRBJ1-3, with 9 bases fitting TRBD1. The CDR3 is 17 residues long. The germline V gene has CDR1 LGHNA and CDR2 YSLEER. The J segment lost 2 bases and the V segment lost 3 bases, leaving 8 bases of the junction unmatched. The CDR3 sequence: CASSQGQGFVAGNTIYF. CDR3 bases: TGCGCCAGCAGCCAGGGACAGGGATTTGTAGCTGGAAACACCATATATTTT.

This clonotype occurred many times. The chain has TRBV4-3 and TRBJ2-1, with D hard to call. Trimming cost V 0 bases and J 2 bases, with 8 bases left between them. In germline, CDR1 is LGHNA, CDR2 YSLEER. CDR3 length equals 15 residues. CDR3 protein: CASSQDWATYNEQFF. CDR3 DNA: TGCGCCAGCAGCCAAGACTGGGCTACCTACAATGAGCAGTTCTTC.

The chain recombines TRBV7-9 with TRBJ1-6; the D is unclear. The CDR3 loop spans 13 amino acids. Germline CDR1 and CDR2: SEHNR and FQNEAQ (reference sequence). The ends were cut back, 3 bases at V and 8 bases at J, with 8 bases in the middle. CDR3 coding DNA: TGTGCCAGCAGCTTTTCGCAGGATTCACCCCTCCACTTT. Translated: CASSFSQDSPLHF.

This clonotype was counted ten times or more. J is TRBJ1-2 and V is TRBV20-1; 7 bases align to TRBD1. The V segment lost 4 bases and the J segment 4 bases; nucleotides outside the gene matches: 6. The CDR3 consists of 13 residues. Germline-derived CDR1 and CDR2 are DFQATT and SNEGSKA (reference sequence). Written as DNA, the CDR3 is TGCAGTGCTACGGTTGCAGGGGGCTATGGCTACACCTTC. It yields the protein CSATVAGGYGYTF.

This clonotype was seen at least ten times. The chain couples TRBV4-2 to TRBJ2-3; D is unresolved. CDR3 length equals 13 residues. The V gene lost 0 bases and the J gene lost 4 bases, with 5 bases spanning the gap. Germline V gene lookup returns CDR1 LGHNA and CDR2 YNFKEQ. This CDR3 reads CASSQEGSDTQYF. CDR3 coding DNA: TGTGCCAGCAGCCAAGAAGGGTCAGATACGCAGTATTTT.

The CDR3, as DNA: TGTGCCAGCTCCCGTCTCGGCGCCGATGAGCAGTTCTTC. It translates to CASSRLGADEQFF. V gene TRBV5-4 combines with J gene TRBJ2-1; no firm D call. The CDR3 totals 13 residues. Trimming removed 7 bases from V and 8 bases from J, with 16 bases in between. CDR1 is SGHNT, CDR2 YYREEE, per germline (reference sequence).

This chain joins TRBV20-1 and TRBJ1-5; tentatively, D is TRBD1 (5 bases). The germline V and J ends were trimmed by 1 base and 7 bases, with 11 bases remaining between them. The CDR3 has 13 amino acids. In germline, CDR1 is DFQATT, CDR2 SNEGSKA (reference sequence). CDR3 sequence reads: CSARAGGGQPQHF. The CDR3 DNA reads TGCAGTGCTAGAGCGGGGGGAGGACAGCCCCAGCATTTT.